The 5 T cell receptor beta chains below all came from one sample that was sequenced in a study of T cell responses to AZD1222 COVID-19 vaccine. Using immunoSEQ multiplex PCR, the repertoire was profiled, and TCRdb retains in-frame clones only, with some absent. The table records 130,000 or so clones, around 92% of them present only once. The starting material was peripheral blood, obtained on day 0 of AZD1222 vaccination. These TCRs come from an adult in good health.

In its sample, this clone was seen once. The V call is TRBV10-1, the J call TRBJ2-2; D remains unclear. The V gene's germline CDR1 is WNHNN and CDR2 SYGVQD (reference sequence). The CDR3 is 15 residues long. V lost 3 bases, J lost 6 bases, and 14 bases lay in between. The chain's CDR3 is CASSDPLLASGELFF. The CDR3 region has the DNA TGCGCCAGCAGTGACCCCCTATTAGCATCCGGGGAGCTGTTTTTT.

This sequence joins TRBV2 and TRBJ2-5; 7 bases agree with TRBD2. Germline assignment: CDR1 SNHLY and CDR2 FYNNEI. CDR3 length: 14 amino acids. The junction had 8 bases not matched to a gene; V was cut back by 7 bases and J by 3 bases. This chain's CDR3 is CASTGRTREETQYF. For the CDR3, the DNA is TGTGCCAGCACTGGAAGGACTAGAGAAGAGACCCAGTACTTC.

This sequence joins TRBV19 and TRBJ2-7; D is possibly TRBD1 (6 bases). Deletions cut 4 bases from V and 3 bases from J, with 19 bases between. This CDR3 contains 16 residues. The germline V gene has CDR1 LNHDA and CDR2 SQIVND (reference sequence). The CDR3 is CASSSAYQGFRYEQYF. In DNA, the CDR3 is TGTGCCAGTAGTAGCGCATACCAGGGGTTCCGCTACGAGCAGTACTTC. Full variable domain (rest looked up from reference TRBV19 and TRBJ2-7): DGGITQSPKYLFRKEGQNVTLSCEQNLNHDAMYWYRQDPGQGLRLIYYSQIVNDFQKGDIAEGYSVSREKKESFPLTVTSAQKNPTAFYLCASSSAYQGFRYEQYFGPGTRLTVT.

This chain joins TRBV5-1 and TRBJ1-2, with D hard to call. This CDR3 region has 14 residues. Per the germline V gene, CDR1 is SGHRS and CDR2 is YFSETQ. V was clipped by 0 bases and J by 4 bases, with 10 bases between them. The CDR3 DNA sequence: TGCGCCAGCAGCTTGGGGGTCGGAAGCTATGGCTACACCTTC. It specifies CASSLGVGSYGYTF.

The gene calls are TRBV3-1 (or the pseudogene TRBV3-2) and TRBJ1-2, with a possible D match to TRBD1 (5 bases). CDR3 length: 14 residues. The V gene's germline CDR1 is LGHDT and CDR2 YNNKEL (reference sequence). V dropped 3 bases and J dropped 3 bases, with 11 bases sitting between them. CDR3 in amino acids: CASSQRGADYGYTF. The CDR3 coding sequence is TGTGCCAGCAGCCAGCGAGGGGCTGACTATGGCTACACCTTC.